This T cell receptor (beta chain) was recovered during a study of blood T cell repertoires in COVID-19. Study summary: PBMCs, B-cell-depleted T cells, or T cells were the source of the cDNA or gDNA that made up the material.

Seattle participants joined during active infection and were tracked over time. CDR1 and CDR2 from the germline V gene are SGHDT and YYEEEE. The V end was cut by 0 bases, the J end by 7 bases, with 10 bases between. This CDR3 contains 13 residues. In the authors' methods: Counts of nucleated cells, estimated from reference gene primer amplification, were obtained. Repertoires were generated with immunoSEQ multiplex PCR, while TCRdb's copy carries only in-frame clones and drops some. V and J calls and clone size come straight from that table; D and trimming were deduced from the DNA. The sample has around 480,000 clones, about nine tenths seen once.

The chain combines TRBV5-6 with TRBJ1-2, with D maybe TRBD1 (6 bases). Sequenced sample: peripheral blood. This TCR derives from a woman aged 50 to 60 with COVID-19, enrolled during active disease. CDR3 protein: CASSLAPGAGYTF. The DNA of the CDR3 is TGTGCCAGCAGCTTGGCGCCAGGGGCTGGCTACACCTTC.